The subject of this entry is one TCR beta chain. Its antigen is unidentified. This specimen belongs to a study of brain T cells in children with intractable seizures. Whole-study results and caveats: Patients' HCMV serostatus was unknown; virus specificity rests on CDR3 similarity alone.

Clones were sequenced by immunoSEQ multiplex PCR, and TCRdb holds only the in-frame ones, with some missing. The table has about 340,000 clones, nearly 95% seen once. The length of the CDR3 is 15 residues. Trimming took off 1 base at V and 4 bases at J, with 8 bases between the two ends. Germline V gene sequence: CDR1 MNHEY, CDR2 SMNVEV (reference sequence). Time point in this sample: blood from clinic visit 5 months post-surgery; TSC patient then seizure free. The V gene is TRBV27, the J gene TRBJ1-6, with a weak D call TRBD1 (6 bases). The receptor comes from a boy in the first two years of life with tuberous sclerosis and intractable seizures. The input for sequencing was peripheral blood, taken 4 to 5 months after surgery. This CDR3 is CASSLWGQYNSPLHF. CDR3 in DNA: TGTGCCAGCAGTTTATGGGGACAATATAATTCACCCCTCCACTTT.